This is a list of T cell receptor beta chains from one sample in a study of EBV T-cell therapy then PD-1 blockade in nasopharyngeal carcinoma. No antigens are known for them. Sequenced by immunoSEQ multiplex PCR; TCRdb stores in-frame clones only, minus some. The data show about 20,000 clones, with 82% seen just once and 20% to 30% held by the top ten. The material sequenced was CD8+ T cells from blood, taken at day -245 from a patient whose treatment included autologous EBV-specific T cells and nivolumab. These receptor sequences come from a middle-aged man with nasopharyngeal carcinoma. Each CDR3 is given with its conserved first and last residue.

>TRBV10-3|TRBJ2-3
CAIMLAGGPTDTQYF
>TRBV5-5|TRBJ2-7
CASSLSSDWVSYEQYF
>TRBV29-1|TRBJ1-2
CSVELGRGPDGYTF
>TRBV25-1|TRBJ1-2
CASGRGLYGYTF
>TRBV6-5|TRBJ1-2
CASSSSQVLYGYTF
>TRBV5-1|TRBJ2-5
CASSLWDLQETQYF
>TRBV24-1|TRBJ2-1
CATSDRSGTGPESGQFF
>TRBV27|TRBJ1-5
CASSSGAEYQPQHF
>TRBV3-1/TRBV3-2|TRBJ2-3
CASSQLTSTDTQYF
>TRBV20-1|TRBJ2-5
CSASAGERAGETQYF
>TRBV4-3|TRBJ1-2
CASSQDRAGYTF
>TRBV9|TRBJ2-7
CASSTQGTPYEQYF
>TRBV4-2|TRBJ1-1
CASSQEWGNTGANTEAFF
>TRBV7-3|TRBJ2-1
CASSPGALPGWDEQFF
>TRBV14|TRBJ2-2
CASSQIRGYTGELFF
>TRBV5-4|TRBJ2-5
CASSWTTSEQETQYF
>TRBV27|TRBJ1-5
CASSLLPGPRNQPQHF
>TRBV2|TRBJ1-5
CASSEALGGGNQPQHF
>TRBV7-8|TRBJ2-5
CASSLRHRTVEETQYF
>TRBV4-1|TRBJ2-3
CASSRSARGGTDTQYF
>TRBV6-2/TRBV6-3|TRBJ2-3
CASSYRETDTQYF
>TRBV9|TRBJ1-1
CASSVGIGNTEAFF
>TRBV6-2/TRBV6-3|TRBJ2-7
CASSYSAGLNDEQYF
>TRBV9|TRBJ1-4
CASSPRGRNNEKLFF
>TRBV5-1|TRBJ2-7
CASSVRDSPYEQYF
>TRBV6-5|TRBJ1-6
CASSSGPYSPLHF
>TRBV4-2|TRBJ1-6
CASSQDIGTGNSPLHF
>TRBV7-9|TRBJ2-3
CASSHSGGGTDTQYF
>TRBV6-5|TRBJ2-5
CASTPDGFPTETQYF
>TRBV29-1|TRBJ1-1
CSVEGHGTGYTEAFF
>TRBV15|TRBJ2-7
CATSMGSGSYEQYF
>TRBV5-5|TRBJ1-6
CASSGGDRAGSPLHF
>TRBV6-4|TRBJ2-2
CASRDRYTGELFF
>TRBV5-1|TRBJ1-5
CASSLQPDQPQHF
>TRBV4-1|TRBJ1-3
CASSQDQGLWGNTIYF
>TRBV14|TRBJ2-3
CASSQQNTDTQYF
>TRBV7-6|TRBJ1-5
CASSRGLYNQPQHF
>TRBV4-3|TRBJ1-2
CASSQEERVPFYGYTF
>TRBV10-1|TRBJ1-4
CASSASNEKLFF
>TRBV9|TRBJ1-2
CASSAPHGGGVYGYTF
>TRBV6-5|TRBJ1-6
CASSYRRGRYNSPLHF
>TRBV4-3|TRBJ1-4
CASSQLTGTLNEKLFF
>TRBV18|TRBJ2-3
CASSQFTSTDTQYF
>TRBV6-2/TRBV6-3|TRBJ1-3
CASSYRDPKRNTIYF
>TRBV7-6|TRBJ1-5
CASSNGQANQPQHF
>TRBV30|TRBJ1-1
CAWTWGGDTEAFF
>TRBV13|TRBJ1-5
CASSRGLGNQPQHF
>TRBV6-2/TRBV6-3|TRBJ2-2
CASSTSGRHTGELFF
>TRBV7-9|TRBJ2-2
CASSPPGQGASGELFF
>TRBV9|TRBJ2-6
CASSVAASGANVLTF
>TRBV11-2|TRBJ1-1
CASSLGFGEAFF
>TRBV9|TRBJ2-1
CASSVGGESSYNEQFF
>TRBV3-1/TRBV3-2|TRBJ1-6
CASSGRAPISYHNSPLHF
>TRBV7-8|TRBJ1-6
CASSFNRYSPLHF
>TRBV4-2|TRBJ1-3
CASSQWLSSGNTIYF
>TRBV5-4|TRBJ1-3
CASSQVGDSGNTIYF
>TRBV6-2/TRBV6-3|TRBJ2-1
CASSRRWMLDNEQFF
>TRBV6-2/TRBV6-3|TRBJ2-6
CASSYDSGANVLTF
>TRBV28|TRBJ1-5
CASTFQGKSNQPQHF
>TRBV7-2|TRBJ1-4
CASSLFRGGTPNEKLFF